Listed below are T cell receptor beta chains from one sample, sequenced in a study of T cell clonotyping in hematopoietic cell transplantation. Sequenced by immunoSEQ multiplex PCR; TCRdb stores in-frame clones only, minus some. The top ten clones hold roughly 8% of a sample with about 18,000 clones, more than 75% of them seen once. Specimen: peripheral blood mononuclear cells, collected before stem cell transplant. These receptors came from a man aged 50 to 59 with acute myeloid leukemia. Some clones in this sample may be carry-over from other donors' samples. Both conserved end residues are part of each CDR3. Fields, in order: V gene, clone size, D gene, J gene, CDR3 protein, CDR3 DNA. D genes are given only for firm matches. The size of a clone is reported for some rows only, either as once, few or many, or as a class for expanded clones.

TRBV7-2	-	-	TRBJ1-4	CASSRQIGEKLFF	TGTGCCAGCAGCCGCCAAATAGGAGAAAAACTGTTTTTT
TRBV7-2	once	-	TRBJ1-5	CASSFKGPAGPQHF	TGTGCCAGCAGCTTTAAGGGCCCCGCGGGGCCCCAGCATTTT
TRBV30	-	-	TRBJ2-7	CAWTPSGDEQYF	TGTGCCTGGACCCCTTCGGGGGACGAGCAGTACTTC
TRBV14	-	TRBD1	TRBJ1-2	CASSQGTGPYGYTF	TGTGCCAGCAGCCAAGGGACAGGACCTTATGGCTACACCTTC
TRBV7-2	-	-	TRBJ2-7	CASSFQQEPTYEQYF	TGTGCCAGCAGCTTCCAACAGGAACCTACCTACGAGCAGTACTTC
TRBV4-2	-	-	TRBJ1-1	CASSPGGRWTEAFF	TGTGCCAGCAGCCCTGGGGGCCGTTGGACTGAAGCTTTCTTT
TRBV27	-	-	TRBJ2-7	CASSPRSSYEQYF	TGTGCCAGCAGTCCCCGAAGCTCCTACGAGCAGTACTTC
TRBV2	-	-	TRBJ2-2	CASSEERLEVTGELFF	TGTGCCAGCAGTGAGGAGAGACTAGAGGTCACCGGGGAGCTGTTTTTT
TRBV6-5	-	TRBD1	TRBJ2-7	CASSYNRGNEQYF	TGTGCCAGCAGTTATAACAGGGGAAACGAGCAGTACTTC
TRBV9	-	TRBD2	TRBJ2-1	CASSDSGLAPNEQFF	TGTGCCAGCAGCGACTCGGGACTAGCGCCGAATGAGCAGTTCTTC
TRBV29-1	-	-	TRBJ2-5	CSVRTRAQETQYF	TGCAGCGTTAGGACTCGCGCCCAGGAGACCCAGTACTTC
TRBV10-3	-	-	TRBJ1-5	CAISASESNQPQHF	TGTGCCATCAGTGCGTCAGAGAGCAATCAGCCCCAGCATTTT
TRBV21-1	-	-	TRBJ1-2	CASSKVETYGYTF	TGTGCCAGCAGCAAAGTTGAGACCTATGGCTACACCTTC
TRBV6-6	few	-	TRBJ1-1	CASSYLVGTEAFF	TGTGCCAGCAGTTATTTGGTAGGCACTGAAGCTTTCTTT
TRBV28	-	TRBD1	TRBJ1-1	CASRWTGEIDTEAFF	TGTGCCAGCAGGTGGACAGGGGAGATCGACACTGAAGCTTTCTTT
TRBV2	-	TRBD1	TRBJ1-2	CASSEGTGAANYGYTF	TGTGCCAGCAGTGAGGGGACAGGGGCAGCAAACTATGGCTACACCTTC
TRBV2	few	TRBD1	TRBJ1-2	CASRDRGSALYGYTF	TGTGCCAGCAGGGACAGGGGCTCGGCTCTCTATGGCTACACCTTC
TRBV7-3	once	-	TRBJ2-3	CASSLGGLISDTQYF	TGTGCCAGCAGCTTAGGGGGTTTGATTTCAGATACGCAGTATTTT
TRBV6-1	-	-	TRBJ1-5	CASSENRGQPQHF	TGTGCCAGCAGTGAAAATCGGGGTCAGCCCCAGCATTTT
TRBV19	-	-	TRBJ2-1	CASSLSLRGHNEQFF	TGTGCCAGTAGTCTCTCCCTGAGGGGTCACAATGAGCAGTTCTTC
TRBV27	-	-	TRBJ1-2	CASSSGYRVPWGYTF	TGTGCCAGCAGTTCCGGGTACAGGGTCCCCTGGGGCTACACCTTC
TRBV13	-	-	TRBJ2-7	CASSQDSTYEQYF	TGTGCCAGCAGCCAGGACAGTACCTACGAGCAGTACTTC
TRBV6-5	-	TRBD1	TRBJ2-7	CASRDRGLSYEQYF	TGTGCCAGCAGAGACAGGGGGCTCTCTTACGAGCAGTACTTC
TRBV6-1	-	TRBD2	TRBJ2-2	CASSGKFSGGLVTGELFF	TGTGCCAGCAGTGGAAAATTTAGCGGGGGGCTCGTAACCGGGGAGCTGTTTTTT
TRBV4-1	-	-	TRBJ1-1	CASSQDRDTEAFF	TGCGCCAGCAGCCAAGACAGGGACACTGAAGCTTTCTTT
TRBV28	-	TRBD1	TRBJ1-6	CASSLYGQVEPLHF	TGTGCCAGCAGTTTATACGGACAGGTTGAGCCCCTCCACTTT
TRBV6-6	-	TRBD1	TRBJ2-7	CASGVPGQGNEQYF	TGTGCCAGCGGAGTACCGGGACAGGGCAACGAGCAGTACTTC
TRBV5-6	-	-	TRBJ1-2	CASSLGGNYGYTF	TGTGCCAGCAGCTTGGGAGGAAACTATGGCTACACCTTC
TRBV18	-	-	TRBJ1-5	CASSPAEGTSNQPQHF	TGTGCCAGCTCACCGGCGGAGGGAACGAGCAATCAGCCCCAGCATTTT
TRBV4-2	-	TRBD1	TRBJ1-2	CASSQEGQGGFYGYTF	TGTGCCAGCAGCCAAGAAGGACAGGGGGGCTTCTATGGCTACACCTTC
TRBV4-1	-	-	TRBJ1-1	CASSQVSGRMNTEAFF	TGCGCCAGCAGCCAAGTTTCGGGCAGAATGAACACTGAAGCTTTCTTT
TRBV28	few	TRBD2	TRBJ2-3	CASSPTSGLTDTQYF	TGTGCCAGCAGTCCCACTAGCGGATTAACAGATACGCAGTATTTT
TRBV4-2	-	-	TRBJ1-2	CASSLSTGKNYGYTF	TGTGCCAGCAGCCTATCGACAGGCAAGAACTATGGCTACACCTTC
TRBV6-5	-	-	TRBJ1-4	CASSYMGHPGEKLFF	TGTGCCAGCAGTTACATGGGACATCCGGGTGAAAAACTGTTTTTT
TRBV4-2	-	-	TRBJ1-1	CASSEGAQGLTAFF	TGTGCCAGCAGCGAAGGGGCCCAGGGTTTAACAGCTTTCTTT
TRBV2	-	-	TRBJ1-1	CASSEYLNTEAFF	TGTGCCAGCAGTGAATATCTGAACACTGAAGCTTTCTTT
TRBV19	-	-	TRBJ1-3	CASSRGQPGNTIYF	TGTGCCAGTAGTAGAGGACAGCCTGGAAACACCATATATTTT
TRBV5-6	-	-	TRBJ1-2	CASRAGTLGSEGYTF	TGTGCCAGCAGGGCCGGGACTCTCGGTTCGGAGGGCTACACCTTC
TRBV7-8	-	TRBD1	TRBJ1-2	CASSPQGAGNYGYTF	TGTGCCAGCAGCCCACAGGGGGCTGGGAACTATGGCTACACCTTC